What follows are 14 T cell receptor beta chains derived from one specimen sequenced in a study of cytomegalovirus exposure and HLA in healthy donors. PCR amplification relied on 60 Vbeta primers (plus 13 Jbeta primers). Measured with immunoSEQ multiplex PCR; TCRdb has only the in-frame clones, and not every one. The profile covers more than 100,000 clones, with over 60% appearing a single time and approximately 8.2% taken by the ten largest. What was sequenced was PBMCs. The receptors originated from a woman aged 40 to 55 in good health and CMV-seropositive.

The V and J genes are TRBV25-1 and TRBJ1-6; the D gene is possibly TRBD1 (6 bases). CDR3 length equals 14 residues. Germline V gene sequence: CDR1 MGHDK, CDR2 SYGVNS. Deletions cut 4 bases from V and 10 bases from J, with 14 bases between. Written as DNA, the CDR3 is TGTGCCAGCAGTGGACACAGGGAAAACTCACCCCTCCACTTT. Translation gives CASSGHRENSPLHF.

The rearrangement uses TRBV7-2 and TRBJ2-7; 8 bases are a match to TRBD2. Germline CDR1 is SGHTA and CDR2 is FQGNSA. This CDR3 region has 15 residues. The ends lost 4 bases at V and 3 bases at J; junction bases unmatched: 8. CDR3 sequence: CASSYRTSLGYEQYF. The CDR3 DNA reads as TGTGCCAGCAGCTATCGGACTAGCCTCGGCTACGAGCAGTACTTC.

The chain employs TRBV4-1 and TRBJ2-2; D is perhaps TRBD2 (7 bases). The CDR3 spans 17 residues. V was shortened by 1 base and J by 1 base, with 13 bases between the two germline ends. CDR1 MGHRA and CDR2 YSYEKL come from the germline V gene. The CDR3 region has the DNA TGCGCCAGCAGCCAAGGAGGGGGAGGGGGGAACACCGGGGAGCTGTTTTTT. Amino acid sequence: CASSQGGGGGNTGELFF.

The chain combines TRBV5-1 with TRBJ2-4; D is possibly TRBD2 (7 bases). CDR3 size: 16 residues. V dropped 5 bases and J dropped 0 bases, with 15 bases sitting between them. Germline CDR1 SGHRS, CDR2 YFSETQ. The CDR3 is CASRGGADVAKNIQYF. CDR3 nucleotides: TGCGCCAGCAGAGGGGGGGCGGATGTAGCCAAAAACATTCAGTACTTC.

The genes are TRBV13 and TRBJ2-1; 9 positions match TRBD2. The V gene's germline CDR1 is PRHDT and CDR2 FYEKMQ (reference sequence). The CDR3 covers 17 residues. With 4 bases clipped from V and 4 bases from J, the junction kept 11 bases outside the gene matches. CDR3 sequence: CASSSKGFSGGYNEQFF. DNA for the CDR3: TGTGCCAGCAGCTCCAAAGGGTTTAGCGGGGGATACAATGAGCAGTTCTTC.

V usage is TRBV19 and J usage is TRBJ1-2; TRBD1 agrees at 7 bases. With 3 bases clipped from V and 1 base from J, the junction kept 17 bases outside the gene matches. The CDR3 totals 19 residues. Germline values: CDR1 LNHDA, CDR2 SQIVND (reference sequence). The CDR3 loop is CASSIIFSRTSGGNYGYTF. CDR3 bases: TGTGCCAGTAGTATTATCTTCAGTAGGACCTCAGGGGGTAACTATGGCTACACCTTC.

The chain links TRBV7-9 to TRBJ1-1; TRBD1 matches at 7 bases. CDR1 and CDR2 from the germline V gene are SEHNR and FQNEAQ (reference sequence). The CDR3 sequence is 12 residues long. The V gene end was trimmed by 4 bases and the J gene end by 5 bases; junction bases not matched to a gene: 1. DNA for the CDR3: TGTGCCAGCAGCTCACAGGGGACTGAAGCTTTCTTT. This encodes CASSSQGTEAFF.

The gene calls are TRBV4-3 and TRBJ1-2; D might be TRBD1 (5 bases). V was cut by 4 bases and J by 9 bases, with 18 bases left in between. The CDR3 totals 14 residues. Germline V CDR1 and CDR2: LGHNA, YSLEER. CDR3 sequence reads: CASSRSGGGESYTF. Written as DNA, the CDR3 is TGCGCCAGCAGCCGAAGCGGTGGGGGGGAGAGCTACACCTTC.

This clone was seen just once. The CDR3 protein is CASSLGGQGDAFF. The CDR3 region has the DNA TGTGCCAGCAGCTTAGGGGGGCAAGGGGACGCTTTCTTT. This chain joins TRBV7-9 and TRBJ1-1; D perhaps matches TRBD1 (6 bases). Germline assignment: CDR1 SEHNR and CDR2 FQNEAQ (reference sequence). The V and J ends lost 1 base and 11 bases respectively, with 14 bases between them. The CDR3 sequence is 13 residues long.

The chain has TRBV7-3 and TRBJ2-3; D is perhaps TRBD1 (5 bases). The V end was cut by 5 bases, the J end by 0 bases, with 12 bases between. The V gene's germline CDR1 is SGHTA and CDR2 FQGTGA. CDR3 size: 15 residues. As DNA, the CDR3 is TGTGCCAGCAGCCGACAGCCCTCTAGCACAGATACGCAGTATTTT. Its protein is CASSRQPSSTDTQYF.

This clone occurred many times. V and J are TRBV13 and TRBJ2-1, with 11 bases fitting TRBD1. V was clipped by 5 bases and J by 8 bases; unmatched bases: 8. Germline assignment: CDR1 PRHDT and CDR2 FYEKMQ (reference sequence). The CDR3 totals 15 residues. The CDR3, as DNA: TGTGCCAGCAGCGCCTGGACAGGGGGCATGGATGAGCAGTTCTTC. Its translation is CASSAWTGGMDEQFF.

The V gene is TRBV6-5, the J gene TRBJ2-2; D is possibly TRBD1 (5 bases). CDR3 length: 14 amino acids. Germline V gene sequence: CDR1 MNHEY, CDR2 SVGAGI. V was trimmed by 6 bases and J by 4 bases, leaving 12 bases between them. CDR3 loop: CASRRQGSTGELFF. CDR3 nucleotide sequence: TGTGCCAGCAGGAGGCAGGGAAGCACCGGGGAGCTGTTTTTT.

The chain links TRBV6-7 to TRBJ1-1; D not certain. TRBV6-7 is an ORF; its function is uncertain. The CDR3 contains 15 residues. Deletions cut 10 bases from V and 0 bases from J, with 18 bases between. This CDR3 reads CATLTRGPMNTEAFF. As DNA, the CDR3 is TGTGCCACCTTGACAAGAGGGCCGATGAACACTGAAGCTTTCTTT.

The gene calls are TRBV19 and TRBJ1-6; 7 nucleotides line up with TRBD1. Per the germline V gene, CDR1 is LNHDA and CDR2 is SQIVND (reference sequence). This CDR3 is built from 15 residues. The V and J ends lost 4 bases and 7 bases, in that order; junction bases with no gene match: 7. The CDR3 sequence is CASSNQGGRNSPLHF. DNA for the CDR3: TGTGCCAGTAGTAACCAGGGGGGAAGAAATTCACCCCTCCACTTT.